The entry below describes one T cell receptor beta chain. Its antigen is as yet unknown. This specimen comes from a study of chemoradiotherapy in HPV16-positive cancers. Assay: immunoSEQ multiplex PCR; the TCRdb copy retains only in-frame clones and omits some. Among roughly 15,000 clones listed, 65% to 80% were seen once. Germline V lookup: CDR1 SNHLY, CDR2 FYNNEI. The ends lost 6 bases at V and 6 bases at J; junction bases unmatched: 7. CDR3 length equals 13 residues. Overall study findings and caveats: HPV-responsive T-cell expansion during chemoradiotherapy was linked to improved recurrence-free survival in HPV16-positive patients.

This sequence originates from a human donor with HPV-associated anogenital cancer. The genes are TRBV2 and TRBJ1-1, with 7 bases that match TRBD1. Sampling was conducted from a patient who underwent chemoradiotherapy. CDR3: CASRGTGDAEAFF. The CDR3 DNA reads as TGTGCCAGCAGGGGAACAGGGGACGCTGAAGCTTTCTTT.